This record covers a single T cell receptor beta chain. The clone's antigen remains unknown. Within one base of it there is no much larger clone, and no base qualities were kept. Each collaborating institution followed its own protocols to collect whole blood in K2EDTA tubes. For TCRbeta analysis, collaborators shipped samples in one of three forms: frozen whole blood, isolated PBMCs, or DNA extracted from either of those sample types. TCRbeta CDR3 regions were amplified from genomic DNA using the immunoSEQ Assay, a bias-controlled multiplex PCR. On the study's bioinformatics: The number of nucleated cells in each sample was estimated from the amplification of reference gene primers within the assay. To quantify the absolute abundance of each unique TCRbeta CDR3 rearrangement, sequence reads were collapsed and filtered. For each sample, productive Simpson clonality was calculated by taking the square root of Simpson's diversity index across productive rearrangements. TCRdb stores this immuneACCESS table with in-frame sequences only. Part of the clones is absent; in the studies checked, under half of the shortfall reflects unresolved V genes, and no reason is known for the rest. That table supplies the V and J calls and clone size; D and trimming were determined from the DNA. This sample is represented by about 280,000 clones; 80% to 90% of them were singletons. The ten largest clones represent 3% of the sample.

The record originates from a study of blood T cell repertoires in COVID-19 (dated by TCRdb to between 2020 and 2021). As for the study more broadly: Samples from collaborators originated in the United States, Italy and Spain and spanned both the acute and convalescent phases of COVID-19. The prospective study material was composed of cDNA or gDNA derived from T cells, B-cell-depleted T cells, or PBMCs. The dataset comprised deeply sampled blood TCRbeta repertoires from subjects exposed to, actively infected with, or recovered from COVID-19. A freely available public database, intended as a resource for researchers studying the immune response to SARS-CoV-2, is where the repertoires were released. Samples came from the ongoing ImmuneRACE study (first 160 participants) plus 1,254 subjects from 6 global collaborators. Nearly every sample came with metadata listing a de-identified subject ID, COVID-19 status, age in years and sex. Where HLA class I and class II types were available, the types were taken from metadata supplied by the sample provider, not from assay-based typing.

Sequences MDHEN (CDR1) and SYDVKM (CDR2) are obtained from the germline V gene. The V and J ends are trimmed by 6 bases and 4 bases, leaving 16 bases between them. From the cysteine through the phenylalanine, the CDR3 covers 15 amino acids. This entry keeps only the CDR3 DNA: 45 bases, framed from base 1. Overall study outcomes, separate from this receptor: Clinical and demographic metadata were provided uncurated, with the amount varying by source and participant.

The chain employs TRBV28 and TRBJ1-5; the D region possibly corresponds to TRBD1 (5 bases align). The sequence derives from a woman under 40 with active or convalescent COVID-19. Sequencing was done on a sample of peripheral blood. This receptor has the CDR3 CASRRGPLYNQPQHF. The DNA sequence is given as TGTGCCAGCAGAAGGGGCCCACTTTATAATCAGCCCCAGCATTTT.